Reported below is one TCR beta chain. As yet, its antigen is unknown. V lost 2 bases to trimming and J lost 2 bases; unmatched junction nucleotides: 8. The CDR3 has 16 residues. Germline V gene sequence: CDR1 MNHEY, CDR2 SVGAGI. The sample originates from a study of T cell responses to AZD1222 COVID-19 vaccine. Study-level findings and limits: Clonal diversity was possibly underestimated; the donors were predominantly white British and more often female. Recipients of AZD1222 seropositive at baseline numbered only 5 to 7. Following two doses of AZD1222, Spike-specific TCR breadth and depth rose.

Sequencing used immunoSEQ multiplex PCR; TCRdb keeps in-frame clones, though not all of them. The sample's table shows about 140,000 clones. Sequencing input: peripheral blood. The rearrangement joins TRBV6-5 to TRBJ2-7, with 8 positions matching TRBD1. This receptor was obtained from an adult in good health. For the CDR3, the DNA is TGTGCCAGCAGTTACATATCTGGGACAGGCACCTACGAGCAGTACTTC. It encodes CASSYISGTGTYEQYF.